The source of this T cell receptor beta chain is a study of control samples from healthy donors and cancer patients. The table came from immunoSEQ multiplex PCR; TCRdb's copy has only in-frame clones and leaves some out. The sample comprises approximately 160,000 clones, 94% of which are singletons, and approximately 1.5% rests with the top ten. V was trimmed by 4 bases and J by 5 bases, leaving 5 bases between them. CDR1 is SEHNR, CDR2 FQNEAQ, per germline (reference sequence). There are 11 residues in the CDR3. This clone was seen only a few times. The sequence derives from a woman younger than 35 in good health. V usage is TRBV7-9 and J usage is TRBJ1-1; no clear D. The sequenced material came from blood. The CDR3 bases are TGTGCCAGCAGCTCCGCAACTGAAGCTTTCTTT. This codes for CASSSATEAFF.